A selection of T cell receptor beta chains follows, all from one sample in a study of T-cell reconstitution after alpha-beta-depleted transplantation in children. TCRdb re-called the PCR reads with MiXCR, one entry per CDR3 protein. The data hold about a million distinct CDR3 sequences, with about 30% observed a single time. Material: PBMCs, mostly from graft donor cells, obtained 360 days after TCRalphabeta/CD19-depleted stem cell transplant. The receptors were gathered from a boy under three years old who had a stem cell transplant for SCID, so the T cells may come from the graft donor. CDR3s include the opening cysteine and the closing phenylalanine or tryptophan. D genes are given only for firm matches. The size of a clone is reported for some rows only, either as once, few or many, or as a class for expanded clones.

abundance	v_gene	len	d_gene	j_gene	CDR3nt	CDR3aa
NA	TRBV20-1	12	NA	TRBJ2-7	TGCAGTGCCCGATCGGGGACCTACGAGCAGTACTTC	CSARSGTYEQYF
few	TRBV5-5	15	TRBD1	TRBJ1-4	TGTGCCAGCAGCACCGCAGGGGGCACGAGTGAAAAACTGTTTTTT	CASSTAGGTSEKLFF
few	TRBV27	13	NA	TRBJ2-7	TGTGCCAGCAGTCCGGACGTCTCCTACGAGCAGTACTTC	CASSPDVSYEQYF
NA	TRBV4-1	14	NA	TRBJ2-5	TGCGCCAGCAGCCAATTTCTGACCGGGGAGACCCAGTACTTC	CASSQFLTGETQYF
many	TRBV27	16	TRBD2	TRBJ2-2	TGTGCCAGCAGTTTAGGAGCGGGGCTGAACACCGGGGAGCTGTTTTTT	CASSLGAGLNTGELFF
NA	TRBV6-5	14	TRBD1	TRBJ1-2	TGTGCCAGCAGTTACGGGGGACAGAGCTATGGCTACACCTTC	CASSYGGQSYGYTF
NA	TRBV10-3	13	NA	TRBJ2-3	TGTGCCATCAGTCCGTCGGGCACAGATACGCAGTATTTT	CAISPSGTDTQYF
few	TRBV4-3	15	TRBD1	TRBJ2-7	TGCGCCAGCAGCCAAAACGACAGGGACTCCTACGAGCAGTACTTC	CASSQNDRDSYEQYF
few	TRBV12-3/TRBV12-4	14	NA	TRBJ2-7	TGTGCCAGCAGTTTTTATGCTGAAGGGACCGAGCAGTACTTC	CASSFYAEGTEQYF
NA	TRBV6-5	15	TRBD1	TRBJ1-1	TGTGCCAGCAGTCTACAGGGGGCAGGGAGCACTGAAGCTTTCTTT	CASSLQGAGSTEAFF
few	TRBV28	13	NA	TRBJ1-1	TGTGCCAGCAGTTTGGGCAGGCACACTGAAGCTTTCTTT	CASSLGRHTEAFF
NA	TRBV15	20	NA	TRBJ2-6	TGTGCCACCAGCAGAGATTGGGGCAACCTCGAAGTGGTTGGGGCCAACGTCCTGACTTTC	CATSRDWGNLEVVGANVLTF
few	TRBV5-1	14	NA	TRBJ2-2	TGCGCCAGCCGACTCCGAATTAACACCGGGGAGCTGTTTTTT	CASRLRINTGELFF
NA	TRBV12-3/TRBV12-4	12	NA	TRBJ1-2	TGTGCCAGCAGTAATACAGGGTATGGCTACACCTTC	CASSNTGYGYTF
few	TRBV28	15	NA	TRBJ2-7	TGTGCCAGCAGTTTATACGGAGGGGATGGCTACGAGCAGTACTTC	CASSLYGGDGYEQYF
few	TRBV9	13	NA	TRBJ2-3	TGTGCCAGCAGCTCCGACCTGGGGGGTACGCAGTATTTT	CASSSDLGGTQYF
once	TRBV5-1	15	NA	TRBJ2-7	TGCGCCAGCAGCTTCCGAGACAGCTTATTTTCCGAGCAGTACTTC	CASSFRDSLFSEQYF
NA	TRBV4-2	16	NA	TRBJ2-3	TGTGCCAGCAGCCAAGGTCCCGGTGGCCGCACAGATACGCAGTATTTT	CASSQGPGGRTDTQYF
NA	TRBV2	14	NA	TRBJ1-1	TGTGCCAGCAGTGAAGATGGAGAAGGGACTGAAGCTTTCTTT	CASSEDGEGTEAFF
few	TRBV10-3	14	TRBD1	TRBJ1-6	TGTGCCATCAGTGGTGGGACAGGGAGTTCACCCCTCCACTTT	CAISGGTGSSPLHF
NA	TRBV3-1	15	NA	TRBJ2-5	TGTGCCAGCAGCCAAGTCGGGCCTAAACAAGAGACCCAGTACTTC	CASSQVGPKQETQYF
NA	TRBV20-1	13	NA	TRBJ2-5	TGCAGTGCTAGCGGGGGAATCCAAGAGACCCAGTACTTC	CSASGGIQETQYF
NA	TRBV5-1	14	NA	TRBJ1-5	TGCGCCAGCAGCTGGGGGATGGGAATTCAGCCCCAGCATTTT	CASSWGMGIQPQHF
NA	TRBV11-2	16	TRBD1	TRBJ2-7	TGTGCCAGCAGCCAGAACCTGGGACAGGGGGCTCGCGAGCAGTACTTC	CASSQNLGQGAREQYF
few	TRBV15	14	NA	TRBJ2-3	TGTGCCACCAGCAGAGATGGGGGGCTAGATACGCAGTATTTT	CATSRDGGLDTQYF
few	TRBV6-1	13	NA	TRBJ2-5	TGTGCCAGCACCAGGGTAAACCAAGAGACCCAGTACTTC	CASTRVNQETQYF
once	TRBV9	16	NA	TRBJ2-1	TGTGCCAGCAGCGTAGTGAGTAGGGGAGGCGGAAATGAGCAGTTCTTC	CASSVVSRGGGNEQFF
NA	TRBV29-1	15	TRBD2	TRBJ2-3	TGCAGCGCAACTAGACTAGCGGGGGGCACAGATACGCAGTATTTT	CSATRLAGGTDTQYF
NA	TRBV5-6	14	NA	TRBJ2-1	TGTGCCAGCCAGGAACCACCGGGCCCCAATGAGCAGTTCTTC	CASQEPPGPNEQFF
few	TRBV11-2	15	TRBD2	TRBJ2-3	TGTGCCAGCAGCTACAGGACTAGCGGCCTAAATACGCAGTATTTT	CASSYRTSGLNTQYF
NA	TRBV20-1	12	NA	TRBJ1-1	TGCAGTGCTGCCAGGGGCCGAAGTGAAGCTTTCTTT	CSAARGRSEAFF
few	TRBV5-1	14	NA	TRBJ1-2	TGCGCCAGCAGCTTCTTCACCGCTAACTATGGCTACACCTTC	CASSFFTANYGYTF
NA	TRBV29-1	14	NA	TRBJ1-5	TGCAGCGTTGCCATTGGCGGTGGCAATCAGCCCCAGCATTTT	CSVAIGGGNQPQHF
once	TRBV18	16	NA	TRBJ2-1	TGTGCCAGCTCACCTAGCAGGGGAAGAATCTACAATGAGCAGTTCTTC	CASSPSRGRIYNEQFF
few	TRBV2	14	NA	TRBJ2-5	TGTGCCAGCAGCACGGGACCGTCAGGAGAGACCCAGTACTTC	CASSTGPSGETQYF
NA	TRBV12-3/TRBV12-4	17	NA	TRBJ2-2	TGTGCCAGCAGTAAGGTTAAGGGACTCCTCCTTACCGGGGAGCTGTTTTTT	CASSKVKGLLLTGELFF
few	TRBV10-3	15	NA	TRBJ2-1	TGTGCCATCAGTGAGTTGAGGACAGAATACAATGAGCAGTTCTTC	CAISELRTEYNEQFF
NA	TRBV12-3/TRBV12-4	16	NA	TRBJ1-1	TGTGCCAGCAGCTCCCTCCGGCCGGGGATGAACACTGAAGCTTTCTTT	CASSSLRPGMNTEAFF
few	TRBV7-9	13	TRBD1	TRBJ2-1	TGTGCCACCGGACAGGGGGTGAGGAATGAGCAGTTCTTC	CATGQGVRNEQFF
NA	TRBV6-1	15	TRBD2	TRBJ2-4	TGTGCCAGCACCGGGGGGGGCATTGCCAAAAACATTCAGTACTTC	CASTGGGIAKNIQYF
few	TRBV12-3/TRBV12-4	16	TRBD1	TRBJ1-1	TGTGCCAGCACCTCCTCGGGGACAGGGTTTTGGACTGAAGCTTTCTTT	CASTSSGTGFWTEAFF
NA	TRBV12-3/TRBV12-4	13	TRBD1	TRBJ1-2	TGTGCCACCAGGGACAGGGACGATTATGGCTACACCTTC	CATRDRDDYGYTF
few	TRBV28	15	TRBD1	TRBJ1-2	TGTGCCAGCACCTCTACCGGGACAGGGGCCGCTGGCTACACCTTC	CASTSTGTGAAGYTF
few	TRBV5-1	14	NA	TRBJ2-5	TGCGCCAGCAGCTTTTTTGGGGGGACGGAGACCCAGTACTTC	CASSFFGGTETQYF
few	TRBV6-1	16	NA	TRBJ1-2	TGTGCCACGTCCCGCGGGGCAGGTACAGGCGTCTATGGCTACACCTTC	CATSRGAGTGVYGYTF
few	TRBV4-1	17	TRBD1	TRBJ1-5	TGCGCCAGCAGCCAAGAGAAGGGACAGCCGACTCATCAGCCCCAGCATTTT	CASSQEKGQPTHQPQHF
NA	TRBV27	12	NA	TRBJ2-3	TGTGCCAGCAGTTTAGGGGGGACGGCGCAGTATTTT	CASSLGGTAQYF
few	TRBV4-1	14	NA	TRBJ2-3	TGCGCCAGCAGCCAAGATCGTGGGCAGGGTCCGCAGTATTTT	CASSQDRGQGPQYF
few	TRBV20-1	12	NA	TRBJ2-1	TGCAGTGCTAGACCCGAGCACAATGAGCAGTTCTTC	CSARPEHNEQFF